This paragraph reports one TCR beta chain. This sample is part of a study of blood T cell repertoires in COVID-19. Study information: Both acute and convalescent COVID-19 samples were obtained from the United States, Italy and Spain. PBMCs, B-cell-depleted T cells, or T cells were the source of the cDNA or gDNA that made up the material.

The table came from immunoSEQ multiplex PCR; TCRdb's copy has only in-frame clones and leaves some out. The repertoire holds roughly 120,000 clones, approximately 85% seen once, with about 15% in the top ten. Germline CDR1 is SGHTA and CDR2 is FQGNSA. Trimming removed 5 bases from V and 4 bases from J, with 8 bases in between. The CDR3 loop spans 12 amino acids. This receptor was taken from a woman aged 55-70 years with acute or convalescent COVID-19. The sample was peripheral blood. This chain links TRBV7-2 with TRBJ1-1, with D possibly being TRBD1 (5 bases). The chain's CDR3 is CASSPRGTEAFF. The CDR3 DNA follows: TGTGCCAGCAGCCCAAGGGGCACTGAAGCTTTCTTT.